Shown below are 16 T cell receptor beta chains from a single sample sequenced in a study of blood T cell repertoires in COVID-19. Profiled with immunoSEQ multiplex PCR; TCRdb holds only in-frame clones, not every one. This repertoire shows under 85,000 clones, 84% found once; its top ten account for about 14%. Sequencing was done on a sample of peripheral blood. The receptor source for this set is a man aged 50 or older with COVID-19, enrolled during active disease.

J is TRBJ1-5 and V is TRBV2; TRBD1 matches at 8 bases. Germline CDR1 and CDR2: SNHLY and FYNNEI. The CDR3 contains 14 residues. The V and J ends lost 9 bases and 2 bases, in that order; junction bases with no gene match: 6. The CDR3 reads CASRTGYGNQPQHF. In nucleotides, the CDR3 is TGTGCCAGTCGGACAGGGTATGGCAATCAGCCCCAGCATTTT.

The gene calls are TRBV18 and TRBJ2-7, with TRBD1 matching over 9 bases. CDR1 and CDR2 (germline): KGHSH, LQKENI. This CDR3 has 15 amino acids. Unmatched junction bases numbered 6, after V lost 4 bases and J lost 2 bases. In DNA, the CDR3 is TGTGCCAGCTCACTCCCCGGGACAGGGACCTACGAGCAGTACTTC. The encoded protein is CASSLPGTGTYEQYF.

The V call is TRBV18, the J call TRBJ2-1; 8 positions agree with TRBD1. The germline gives CDR1 KGHSH, CDR2 LQKENI. V shed 0 bases, J shed 4 bases, and the junction held 8 bases outside the gene matches. This CDR3 spans 17 amino acids. The CDR3 bases are TGTGCCAGCTCACCACCCTCCCGGACAGGGATATACAATGAGCAGTTCTTC. The encoded protein is CASSPPSRTGIYNEQFF.

The J gene is TRBJ2-1, the V gene TRBV5-1, with D perhaps TRBD2 (7 bases). CDR1 SGHRS and CDR2 YFSETQ come from the germline V gene. The CDR3 is made up of 16 amino acids. V lost 2 bases and J 10 bases, leaving 22 bases between the germline ends. The CDR3 here is CASSFSGGRQVSEQFF. The CDR3 region has the DNA TGCGCCAGCAGCTTTTCGGGGGGCCGACAGGTGTCCGAGCAGTTCTTC.

The gene calls are TRBV7-6 and TRBJ2-7; 10 bases are shared with TRBD2. The CDR3 length is 16 residues. Germline CDR1 is SGHVS and CDR2 is FNYEAQ. V lost 3 bases, J lost 4 bases, and 9 bases stayed unmatched. The CDR3: CASSLSSSGGRYEQYF. The CDR3 bases are TGTGCCAGCAGCTTGTCCTCTAGCGGGGGCCGATACGAGCAGTACTTC. Filled out from reference TRBV7-6 and TRBJ2-7, the complete variable domain reads GAGVSQSPRYKVTKRGQDVALRCDPISGHVSLYWYRQALGQGPEFLTYFNYEAQQDKSGLPNDRFSAERPEGSISTLTIQRTEQRDSAMYRCASSLSSSGGRYEQYFGPGTRLTVT.

The count of this clone is one. This rearrangement joins TRBV18 to TRBJ2-5, with 12 nucleotides matching TRBD1. Per the germline V gene, CDR1 is KGHSH and CDR2 is LQKENI. The CDR3 covers 19 residues. With V trimmed by 3 bases and J by 2 bases, 13 bases remained unmatched. CDR3 DNA: TGTGCCAGCTCACCCATACCGGGACAGGGGGCCCTCGGGCAAGAGACCCAGTACTTC. Its translation is CASSPIPGQGALGQETQYF. The full variable domain, completed using reference TRBV18 and TRBJ2-5, is NAGVMQNPRHLVRRRGQEARLRCSPMKGHSHVYWYRQLPEEGLKFMVYLQKENIIDESGMPKERFSAEFPKEGPSILRIQQVVRGDSAAYFCASSPIPGQGALGQETQYFGPGTRLLVL.

The chain couples TRBV5-5 to TRBJ2-7; a possible D gene is TRBD2 (5 bases). The CDR3 is 15 amino acids. Deletions cut 2 bases from V and 6 bases from J, with 18 bases between. Germline V lookup: CDR1 SGHKS, CDR2 YYEKEE (reference sequence). The CDR3 loop reads CASSFRGSGFGEQYF. The CDR3 nucleotides read TGTGCCAGCAGCTTTCGGGGTTCCGGTTTTGGCGAGCAGTACTTC.

This clone has a single count. This chain links TRBV7-3 with TRBJ2-1; TRBD1 matches at 9 bases. This CDR3 has 16 residues. The germline gives CDR1 SGHTA, CDR2 FQGTGA. The junction had 12 bases not matched to a gene; V was cut back by 5 bases and J by 7 bases. CDR3 in DNA: TGTGCCAGCAGCCCGCCCGGGACAGGGCCCTTTAATGAGCAGTTCTTC. Its translation is CASSPPGTGPFNEQFF.

The genes are TRBV6-5 and TRBJ1-5; 7 bases are a match to TRBD1. Germline values: CDR1 MNHEY, CDR2 SVGAGI. The CDR3 consists of 14 residues. The V and J ends lost 7 bases and 4 bases, in that order; junction bases with no gene match: 7. The CDR3 loop reads CASNNRGWNQPQHF. CDR3 nucleotide sequence: TGTGCCAGCAACAACAGGGGTTGGAATCAGCCCCAGCATTTT.

Remarks on this clone: Other DNA sequences in the same sample also yield this CDR3. The chain links TRBV5-1 to TRBJ2-2; no clear D. Trimming removed 4 bases from V and 5 bases from J, with 6 bases in between. The CDR3 runs to 12 residues. Germline V gives CDR1 SGHRS, CDR2 YFSETQ. This CDR3 reads CASSPGTGELFF. The CDR3 nucleotides read TGCGCCAGCAGCCCCGGGACCGGGGAGCTGTTTTTT.

The sample holds one count of this clone. The genes are TRBV5-1 and TRBJ2-7; D is ambiguous. CDR3 length: 13 amino acids. Trimming took 2 bases from V and 3 from J, leaving 9 bases between them. Germline V gene data show CDR1 as SGHRS and CDR2 as YFSETQ. This chain's CDR3 is CASSFLAYYEQYF. In DNA, the CDR3 is TGCGCCAGCAGCTTCTTAGCTTACTACGAGCAGTACTTC.

This rearrangement joins TRBV5-6 to TRBJ1-5; D gene unclear. Trimming removed 0 bases at V and 1 base at J, with 5 bases between. Germline assignment: CDR1 SGHDT and CDR2 YYEEEE. This CDR3 is built from 14 residues. CDR3 bases: TGTGCCAGCAGCTTGGCCGAGAGCAATCAGCCCCAGCATTTT. Amino acids: CASSLAESNQPQHF.

The rearrangement uses TRBV5-1 and TRBJ2-3, with 11 positions matching TRBD2. The junction had 4 bases not matched to a gene; V was cut back by 3 bases and J by 4 bases. CDR3 size: 15 residues. The germline V gene encodes CDR1 SGHRS and CDR2 YFSETQ. The CDR3 loop is CASSSTSGGADTQYF. CDR3 DNA sequence: TGCGCCAGCAGCTCTACTAGCGGGGGAGCAGATACGCAGTATTTT.

The sample holds one count of this clone. This chain uses TRBV7-2 with TRBJ2-2; D is uncertain. V gave up 4 bases and J gave up 8 bases, with 8 bases separating them. The CDR3 spans 12 residues. Germline values: CDR1 SGHTA, CDR2 FQGNSA. The CDR3 DNA reads TGTGCCAGCAGCTCCCTTTCGGGGGAGCTGTTTTTT. This encodes CASSSLSGELFF.

The rearrangement uses TRBV6-5 and TRBJ1-2; possible D gene TRBD1, 6 bases. CDR3 length: 12 amino acids. Germline V gene data show CDR1 as MNHEY and CDR2 as SVGAGI. The V end was cut by 7 bases, the J end by 2 bases, with 8 bases between. The CDR3, as DNA: TGTGCCAGCACCGGGACAAACTATGGCTACACCTTC. Encoded protein: CASTGTNYGYTF.

A remark on this clone: An end of the junction does not agree with germline; a read error may underlie this. The gene calls are TRBV6-6 and TRBJ1-2, with 7 bases fitting TRBD1. Germline V CDR1 and CDR2: MNHNY, SVGAGI (reference sequence). The length of the CDR3 is 14 residues. The CDR3 bases are TGTGCCAGCAGCAAACCCAACCTCCGGGACAGCGATGCCTTC. This gives the protein CASSKPNLRDSDAF.